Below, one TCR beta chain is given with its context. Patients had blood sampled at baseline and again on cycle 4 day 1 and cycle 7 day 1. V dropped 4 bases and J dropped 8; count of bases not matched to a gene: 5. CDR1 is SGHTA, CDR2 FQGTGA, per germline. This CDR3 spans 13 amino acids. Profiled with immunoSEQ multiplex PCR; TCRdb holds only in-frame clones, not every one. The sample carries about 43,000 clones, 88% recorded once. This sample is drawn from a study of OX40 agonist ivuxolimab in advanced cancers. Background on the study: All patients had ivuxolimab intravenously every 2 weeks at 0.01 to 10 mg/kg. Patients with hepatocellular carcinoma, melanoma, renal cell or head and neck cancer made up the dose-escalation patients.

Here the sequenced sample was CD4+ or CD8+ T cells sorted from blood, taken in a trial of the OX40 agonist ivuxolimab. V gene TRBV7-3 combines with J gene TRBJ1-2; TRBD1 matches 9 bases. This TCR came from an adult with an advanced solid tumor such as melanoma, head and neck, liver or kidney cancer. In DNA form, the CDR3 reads TGTGCCAGCAGCTACGGGACAGGGCTGGGCTACACCTTC. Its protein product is CASSYGTGLGYTF.